This record covers a single T cell receptor (beta chain). The method was immunoSEQ multiplex PCR; TCRdb's version includes in-frame clones alone and lacks a portion of them. The sample lists 100,000 to 150,000 clones; 84% were seen once. Germline assignment: CDR1 LGHNA and CDR2 YNFKEQ. V was clipped by 1 base and J by 2 bases; unmatched bases: 11. The CDR3 runs to 19 residues. These data are taken from a study of PD-L1 blockade in urothelial cancer. About the research overall: The year 2014 saw patients start atezolizumab, 1,200 mg intravenously every 3 weeks. Between 0 and 3 prior chemotherapy regimens had been given to patients. T cells were recovered from blood samples at a median of around 140,000.

Documented time point: pretreatment peripheral blood. Each patient's cancer was a locally advanced or metastatic urothelial carcinoma. The sequencing used PBMCs, collected around atezolizumab (anti-PD-L1) treatment. This rearrangement joins TRBV4-2 to TRBJ2-5, with TRBD2 matching 12 bases. This receptor was obtained from a man aged 45 to 65 with urothelial cancer. Here the CDR3 DNA reads TGTGCCAGCAGCCAAGCCACCGGCCTAGCGGGAGGGCTTCAAGAGACCCAGTACTTC. This codes for CASSQATGLAGGLQETQYF.